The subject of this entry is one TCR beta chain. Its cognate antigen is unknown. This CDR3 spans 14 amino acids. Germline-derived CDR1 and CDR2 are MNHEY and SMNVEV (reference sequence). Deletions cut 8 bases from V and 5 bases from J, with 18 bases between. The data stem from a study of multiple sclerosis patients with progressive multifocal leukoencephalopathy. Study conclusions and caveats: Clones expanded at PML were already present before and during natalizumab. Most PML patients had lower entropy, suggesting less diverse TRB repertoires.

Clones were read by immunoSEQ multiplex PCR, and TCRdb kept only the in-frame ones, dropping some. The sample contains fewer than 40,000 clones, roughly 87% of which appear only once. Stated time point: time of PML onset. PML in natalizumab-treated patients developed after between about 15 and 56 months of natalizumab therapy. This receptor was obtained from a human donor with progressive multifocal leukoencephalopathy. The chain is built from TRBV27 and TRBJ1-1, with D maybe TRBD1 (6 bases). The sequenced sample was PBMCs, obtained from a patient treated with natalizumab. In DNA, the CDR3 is TGTGCCAGCTCCCAAACAGGGCTTGGAACTGAAGCTTTCTTT. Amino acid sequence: CASSQTGLGTEAFF.